This T cell receptor (beta chain) was obtained from a study of T-cell memory formation after mild COVID-19. Study context: TCR clusters were mostly confined to one donor each. Overall study findings and caveats: A second wave expanding day 15 to 37 was CD4+-biased; contracting clones were balanced. Nothing confirmed that second-wave clones peaking on day 37 were specific for SARS-CoV-2.

TCRdb re-called the 5' RACE reads through MiXCR, storing one row per CDR3 protein. The repertoire has about 320,000 distinct CDR3 sequences, approximately 15% of them found once; the top ten carry around 20%. About this clonotype itself: Its antigen is not identified.

The CDR3 spans 18 residues. Germline-derived CDR1 and CDR2 are SGHTA and FQGTGA. V dropped 4 bases and J dropped 8; count of bases not matched to a gene: 13. The rearrangement links TRBV7-3 to TRBJ2-3; 15 bases are a match to TRBD2. This clonotype was obtained from a man aged 18-30 years who had mild COVID-19 (a few samples of this study predate the infection). Cell type and time point are not known. Material: PBMCs or a T cell subset sorted from them (not recorded which). The CDR3 region is CASSWAGTSGGQVVTQYF. CDR3 bases: TGTGCCAGCAGCTGGGCCGGGACTAGCGGGGGGCAAGTAGTTACGCAGTATTTT. The whole variable domain, filled in from reference TRBV7-3 and TRBJ2-3, reads GAGVSQTPSNKVTEKGKYVELRCDPISGHTALYWYRQSLGQGPEFLIYFQGTGAADDSGLPNDRFFAVRPEGSVSTLKIQRTERGDSAVYLCASSWAGTSGGQVVTQYFGPGTRLTVL.